These 13 T cell receptor beta chains were all obtained from the same sample, sequenced in a study of CD8+CD57+ T cells in acquired aplastic anemia (dated by TCRdb to the late 2010s). Sequencing was performed on an Illumina HiSeq 2000. Profiling of TCR beta VDJ combinations and CDR3 sequences used genomic DNA as the template. TCRdb applied fastp at Q25 and MiXCR to the public reads, then kept only in-frame beta chains. For every CDR3 protein sequence, its rows merge into one entry that carries the most common genes and DNA. Here the sample has under 500,000 distinct CDR3 sequences; less than 35% occur a single time. The top ten hold around 0.82% of the sample. Expansion of CD8+CD57+ cells had been shown by flow cytometry in the patients chosen for sequencing. The specimen sequenced was sorted CD4+, CD8+, or CD8+CD57+ T cells (not recorded which) from PBMCs. The receptors come from a human donor with aplastic anemia.

The J gene is TRBJ2-1, the V gene TRBV2; no reliable D call. CDR1 SNHLY and CDR2 FYNNEI come from the germline V gene. The length of the CDR3 is 16 residues. V gave up 1 base and J gave up 7 bases, with 17 bases separating them. The CDR3 reads CASSEEVVGSWNEQFF. In DNA form, the CDR3 reads TGTGCCAGCAGTGAAGAGGTAGTGGGGTCGTGGAATGAGCAGTTCTTC.

The chain uses TRBV6-5 and TRBJ2-7; D may be TRBD1 (6 bases). Germline CDR1 and CDR2: MNHEY and SVGAGI. The V end was cut by 2 bases, the J end by 1 base, with 6 bases between. The CDR3 extends over 13 amino acids. The CDR3 DNA is TGTGCCAGCAGTTACACAGGGTCCTACGAGCAGTACTTC. As protein: CASSYTGSYEQYF.

The genes are TRBV28 and TRBJ1-1; weak D call: TRBD1 (5 bases). V gave up 8 bases and J gave up 1 base, with 11 bases separating them. This CDR3 spans 13 amino acids. Germline-derived CDR1 and CDR2 are MDHEN and SYDVKM. CDR3 DNA: TGTGCCAGCTCCAGGGTAAGGAACACTGAAGCTTTCTTT. Its protein is CASSRVRNTEAFF.

This clonotype was found many times. This chain joins TRBV20-1 and TRBJ2-7; D is perhaps TRBD1 (6 bases). The CDR3 covers 16 residues. V gave up 3 bases and J gave up 3 bases, with 21 bases separating them. Germline CDR1 and CDR2: DFQATT and SNEGSKA (reference sequence). The CDR3 sequence is CSASDFSVGQHYEQYF. As DNA, the CDR3 is TGCAGTGCTAGTGATTTTTCGGTCGGACAGCACTACGAGCAGTACTTC.

The chain recombines TRBV15 with TRBJ1-1, with 8 bases identical to TRBD1. Trimming took 3 bases from V and 2 from J; bases not matched to a gene: 17. CDR3 length: 19 amino acids. Per the germline V gene, CDR1 is LNHNV and CDR2 is YYDKDF (reference sequence). The CDR3 sequence: CATSSDRRGLHSPNTEAFF. Written as DNA, the CDR3 is TGTGCCACCAGCAGCGACCGCAGGGGGCTGCATAGCCCAAACACTGAAGCTTTCTTT.

The CDR3 loop is CSAVLAGLGEQYF. CDR3 DNA: TGCAGTGCTGTACTAGCGGGATTGGGGGAGCAGTACTTC. The chain recombines TRBV20-1 with TRBJ2-7, with 10 positions matching TRBD2. The germline V gene has CDR1 DFQATT and CDR2 SNEGSKA (reference sequence). The length of the CDR3 is 13 residues. V dropped 5 bases and J dropped 7; count of bases not matched to a gene: 8.

This clonotype was observed a few times. The chain has TRBV6-4 and TRBJ1-5; the match to TRBD1 covers 7 bases. V was clipped by 1 base and J by 3 bases; unmatched bases: 6. Germline CDR1 and CDR2: MRHNA and SNTAGT. The CDR3 covers 16 residues. DNA of the CDR3: TGTGCCAGCAGTGACTTGGGGGGGACAGACAATCAGCCCCAGCATTTT. It specifies CASSDLGGTDNQPQHF.

This clonotype appeared a few times. CDR3 residues: CSAGLAFNEQFF. CDR3 in DNA: TGCAGTGCCGGCCTAGCTTTTAATGAGCAGTTCTTC. J is TRBJ2-1 and V is TRBV20-1; D might be TRBD2 (5 bases). CDR3 length equals 12 residues. The germline gives CDR1 DFQATT, CDR2 SNEGSKA (reference sequence). V was shortened by 6 bases and J by 7 bases, with 13 bases between the two germline ends.

This clonotype was recorded at least ten times. This rearrangement joins TRBV2 to TRBJ2-6; no firm D call. This CDR3 is 17 amino acids long. Trimming pared 0 bases from V and 2 bases from J, leaving 11 bases between. The germline CDR1 and CDR2 sequences are SNHLY and FYNNEI. The CDR3 nucleotides read TGTGCCAGCAGTGAAGCGCCCTTGGGGACTGGGGCCAACGTCCTGACTTTC. Translated, it gives CASSEAPLGTGANVLTF.

The rearrangement uses TRBV14 and TRBJ2-2; maybe TRBD2 (5 bases). The V end lost 5 bases, the J end lost 1 base, and 8 bases lay between the germline ends. The CDR3 sequence is 14 residues long. The germline V gene has CDR1 SGHDN and CDR2 FVKESK. The CDR3 region has the DNA TGTGCCAGCAGCGCGAGGGTGAACACCGGGGAGCTGTTTTTT. This codes for CASSARVNTGELFF.

There are a few counts of this clonotype. The genes are TRBV5-4 and TRBJ2-1, with 7 bases aligning to TRBD2. This CDR3 has 16 residues. J lost 7 bases, V lost 0 bases, and 10 bases had no gene match. Germline lookup yields CDR1 SGHNT and CDR2 YYREEE (reference sequence). The CDR3, as DNA: TGTGCCAGCAGCTTGGAGTTGCGGGAGAATCGGAATGAGCAGTTCTTC. Protein sequence: CASSLELRENRNEQFF. The full variable domain, its missing parts supplied by reference TRBV5-4 and TRBJ2-1, is ETGVTQSPTHLIKTRGQQVTLRCSSQSGHNTVSWYQQALGQGPQFIFQYYREEENGRGNFPPRFSGLQFPNYSSELNVNALELDDSALYLCASSLELRENRNEQFFGPGTRLTVL.

This clonotype was seen once. The rearrangement joins TRBV15 to TRBJ1-2; D uncertain. Trimming shortened V by 0 bases and J by 4 bases, and 9 bases separated the two germline ends. The CDR3 is 14 residues long. Germline V lookup: CDR1 LNHNV, CDR2 YYDKDF (reference sequence). Here the CDR3 reads CATSRDRRSYGYTF. The CDR3 coding sequence is TGTGCCACCAGCAGAGATCGGCGCAGCTATGGCTACACCTTC.

This clonotype was seen at least ten times. This chain uses TRBV7-2 with TRBJ2-1; 9 positions agree with TRBD1. CDR3 length: 14 residues. The germline CDR1 and CDR2 sequences are SGHTA and FQGNSA. Trimming cost V 4 bases and J 6 bases; bases outside gene matches: 4. CDR3 in DNA: TGTGCCAGCAGCTCCCCGGACAGGGGCAATGAGCAGTTCTTC. This gives the protein CASSSPDRGNEQFF.